The 32 T cell receptor beta chains below were found in one sample sequenced in a study of tumour-infiltrating T cells in Burkitt lymphoma (dated by TCRdb to the early 2020s). The library came from the immunoSEQ multiplex PCR assay. TCRdb obtained this table from immuneACCESS and retained in-frame rearrangements with V and J assigned. These tables miss some clones; where compared with another copy, unresolved V genes account for less than half of the shortfall, and the remainder is unexplained. The sample table holds roughly 5,100 clones, of which roughly a sixth were seen once. The top ten constitute over 11% of the sample. The sample consisted of tumor tissue. The receptors here all came from a human donor with diffuse large B-cell lymphoma.

In its sample, this clone was seen a few times. This chain links TRBV5-1 with TRBJ2-7; 8 bases match TRBD1. The CDR3 covers 16 residues. Germline values: CDR1 SGHRS, CDR2 YFSETQ. V lost 3 bases, J lost 2 bases, and 10 bases stayed unmatched. CDR3 protein: CASSSSGTGVAYEQYF. In nucleotides, the CDR3 is TGCGCCAGCAGCTCCTCCGGGACAGGAGTCGCCTACGAGCAGTACTTC.

The chain couples TRBV11-2 to TRBJ2-1, with D perhaps matching TRBD2 (6 bases). The germline V gene encodes CDR1 SGHAT and CDR2 FQNNGV. The CDR3 has 13 amino acids. The V gene lost 0 bases and the J gene lost 7 bases, with 7 bases spanning the gap. The CDR3 bases are TGTGCCAGCAGCTTAGAGAGCGGGAATGAGCAGTTCTTC. It codes for CASSLESGNEQFF. The variable domain in full, with the rest retrieved from reference TRBV11-2 and TRBJ2-1, is EAGVAQSPRYKIIEKRQSVAFWCNPISGHATLYWYQQILGQGPKLLIQFQNNGVVDDSQLPKDRFSAERLKGVDSTLKIQPAKLEDSAVYLCASSLESGNEQFFGPGTRLTVL.

The rearrangement joins TRBV2 to TRBJ1-5, with no clear D. The germline V gene has CDR1 SNHLY and CDR2 FYNNEI. Trimming removed 7 bases from V and 3 bases from J, with 10 bases in between. The length of the CDR3 is 13 residues. The CDR3 sequence: CASTEGHNQPQHF. CDR3 in DNA: TGTGCCAGCACCGAAGGGCACAATCAGCCCCAGCATTTT.

The genes are TRBV30 and TRBJ1-6, with a weak D call TRBD1 (6 bases). This CDR3 spans 15 amino acids. The germline CDR1 and CDR2 sequences are GTSNPN and SVGIG (reference sequence). V was pared by 0 bases and J by 6 bases, with 12 bases between. DNA for the CDR3: TGTGCCTGGAGTGTTCGGGGGGGCCCTAATTCACCCCTCCACTTT. Protein: CAWSVRGGPNSPLHF.

This clone appeared a few times. The rearrangement joins TRBV9 to TRBJ1-5; no reliable D call. This CDR3 is 13 amino acids long. Germline values: CDR1 SGDLS, CDR2 YYNGEE. The V gene lost 0 bases and the J gene lost 3 bases, with 4 bases spanning the gap. The CDR3, as DNA: TGTGCCAGCAGCGTAGGGCCCAATCAGCCCCAGCATTTT. This codes for CASSVGPNQPQHF. Using reference TRBV9 and TRBJ1-5 for the parts outside the CDR3, the full variable domain is DSGVTQTPKHLITATGQRVTLRCSPRSGDLSVYWYQQSLDQGLQFLIQYYNGEERAKGNILERFSAQQFPDLHSELNLSSLELGDSALYFCASSVGPNQPQHFGDGTRLSIL.

The chain combines TRBV6-1 with TRBJ1-5, with 7 bases identical to TRBD1. CDR3 length: 15 residues. The trim removed 7 bases at V and 7 bases at J, leaving 13 bases unmatched. Per germline, CDR1 MNHNS and CDR2 SASEGT. This CDR3 reads CASITTGSFEQPQHF. CDR3 DNA: TGTGCCAGCATTACGACAGGGTCTTTTGAACAGCCCCAGCATTTT.

The rearrangement links TRBV27 to TRBJ2-7; 10 positions match TRBD1. With 7 bases clipped from V and 1 base from J, the junction kept 7 bases outside the gene matches. The germline V gene encodes CDR1 MNHEY and CDR2 SMNVEV (reference sequence). This CDR3 comprises 15 residues. CDR3: CASNTGTGVSYEQYF. Here the CDR3 DNA reads TGTGCCAGCAACACCGGGACAGGGGTTTCCTACGAGCAGTACTTC.

The chain combines TRBV5-1 with TRBJ2-5, with D uncertain. The ends were cut back, 5 bases at V and 3 bases at J, with 14 bases in the middle. From germline, CDR1 is SGHRS and CDR2 YFSETQ. This CDR3 has 14 residues. The CDR3 DNA sequence: TGCGCCAGCAGACTGTCGGGTGTAGAAGAGACCCAGTACTTC. It specifies CASRLSGVEETQYF.

V gene TRBV29-1 combines with J gene TRBJ1-1, with a tentative D call TRBD1 (5 bases). This CDR3 comprises 12 residues. In germline, CDR1 is SQVTM, CDR2 ANQGSEA. V lost 3 bases to trimming and J lost 4 bases, with 9 bases between them. The CDR3 loop is CSVEVRATEAFF. DNA of the CDR3: TGCAGCGTTGAGGTCAGGGCCACTGAAGCTTTCTTT.

In its sample, this clone was seen a few times. V usage is TRBV5-1 and J usage is TRBJ1-1; TRBD1 matches at 7 bases. Germline V CDR1 and CDR2: SGHRS, YFSETQ. The CDR3 loop spans 16 amino acids. V dropped 4 bases and J dropped 0; count of bases not matched to a gene: 9. The CDR3 region is CASSLGSTGMNTEAFF. The CDR3 DNA is TGCGCCAGCAGCCTTGGATCGACAGGGATGAACACTGAAGCTTTCTTT.

In its sample, this clone was seen a few times. The rearrangement uses TRBV28 and TRBJ2-7, with 9 bases fitting TRBD1. Germline loops: CDR1 MDHEN, CDR2 SYDVKM. This CDR3 region has 16 residues. V was clipped by 9 bases and J by 0 bases; unmatched bases: 12. CDR3 loop: CARGQGPELSSYEQYF. DNA for the CDR3: TGTGCCAGGGGACAGGGTCCAGAGTTGAGCTCCTACGAGCAGTACTTC.

This clone occurred a few times. The chain has TRBV11-2 and TRBJ2-1; 8 bases are a match to TRBD1. The CDR3 is 15 amino acids. J gave up 7 bases and V 2 bases, and 7 bases lay outside the gene matches. CDR1 SGHAT and CDR2 FQNNGV come from the germline V gene. The DNA for the CDR3 is TGTGCCAGCAGCTTAAGACAGGGGCGTGAAAATGAGCAGTTCTTC. Residues: CASSLRQGRENEQFF.

The chain joins TRBV11-2 to TRBJ2-7; D gene ambiguous. The ends were cut back, 1 base at V and 3 bases at J, with 7 bases in the middle. Germline values: CDR1 SGHAT, CDR2 FQNNGV. This CDR3 has 13 residues. The CDR3 sequence is CASSLGDGYEQYF. CDR3 in DNA: TGTGCCAGCAGCTTAGGAGACGGCTACGAGCAGTACTTC.

This clone was detected a few times. The CDR3 DNA sequence: TGTGCCAGCTCATCAGGACTAGCGGGAGAGACCCAGTACTTC. Residues: CASSSGLAGETQYF. This rearrangement joins TRBV18 to TRBJ2-5; 11 bases match TRBD2. V shed 5 bases and J 4 bases; nucleotides not matched to a gene: 3. Germline CDR1 KGHSH, CDR2 LQKENI. The CDR3 length is 14 residues.

This clone was counted a few times. This sequence joins TRBV4-1 and TRBJ1-4; no definite D call. Germline-derived CDR1 and CDR2 are MGHRA and YSYEKL. This CDR3 contains 13 residues. Trimming took 4 bases from V and 8 from J, leaving 11 bases between them. CDR3: CASSPTLKEKLFF. CDR3 DNA sequence: TGCGCCAGCAGCCCTACACTTAAGGAAAAACTGTTTTTT.

This chain joins TRBV7-9 and TRBJ2-1; 8 positions match TRBD1. The germline V gene encodes CDR1 SEHNR and CDR2 FQNEAQ (reference sequence). This CDR3 contains 14 residues. J was trimmed by 7 bases and V by 0 bases; bases with no gene match: 2. The CDR3 loop reads CASSLANRGNEQFF. CDR3 coding DNA: TGTGCCAGCAGCTTAGCGAACAGGGGGAATGAGCAGTTCTTC.

The chain carries TRBV6-1 and TRBJ1-1; D gene uncertain. CDR1 is MNHNS and CDR2 is SASEGT in the germline V gene. Trimming took off 11 bases at V and 0 bases at J, with 13 bases between the two ends. The CDR3 is 13 amino acids. CDR3 residues: CAAGGRMNTEAFF. CDR3 coding DNA: TGTGCCGCCGGAGGCAGGATGAACACTGAAGCTTTCTTT.

This clone has only a few counts. The chain uses TRBV5-1 and TRBJ2-5; D may match TRBD1 or TRBD2 (6 bases each). Trimming took 7 bases from V and 5 from J, leaving 15 bases between them. The CDR3 has 13 residues. Germline values: CDR1 SGHRS, CDR2 YFSETQ. As DNA, the CDR3 is TGCGCCAGCCAGAAGGGGGACTCGGAGACCCAGTACTTC. Residues: CASQKGDSETQYF.

This clone was seen a single time. The chain has TRBV28 and TRBJ1-2; D is unresolved. Germline V gives CDR1 MDHEN, CDR2 SYDVKM. The CDR3 sequence is 13 residues long. V was shortened by 2 bases and J by 4 bases, with 8 bases between the two germline ends. This CDR3 reads CASSLQVGYGYTF. The CDR3 nucleotides read TGTGCCAGCAGTTTACAGGTCGGCTATGGCTACACCTTC.

This clone was seen more than once but under ten times. This chain uses TRBV29-1 with TRBJ2-7, with D hard to call. Trimming took off 3 bases at V and 5 bases at J, with 8 bases between the two ends. The CDR3 has 11 residues. The germline CDR1 and CDR2 sequences are SQVTM and ANQGSEA. The CDR3 loop reads CSVDSDHEQYF. CDR3 in DNA: TGCAGCGTTGATTCGGACCACGAGCAGTACTTC.

J is TRBJ2-3 and V is TRBV5-6; the D is unclear. V was cut by 0 bases and J by 0 bases, with 5 bases left in between. Germline CDR1 SGHDT, CDR2 YYEEEE. This CDR3 contains 14 residues. CDR3 sequence: CASSLDSSTDTQYF. The CDR3, as DNA: TGTGCCAGCAGCTTGGACAGTAGCACAGATACGCAGTATTTT.

The J gene is TRBJ2-3, the V gene TRBV18; no reliable D call. The V and J ends lost 7 bases and 0 bases respectively, with 2 bases between them. The CDR3 is 11 amino acids. Per germline, CDR1 KGHSH and CDR2 LQKENI. The CDR3 loop reads CASLSTDTQYF. The CDR3 DNA follows: TGTGCCAGCTTGAGCACAGATACGCAGTATTTT.

This clone appeared a few times. The chain joins TRBV28 to TRBJ1-1; TRBD1 is a possible D gene (5 bases). From germline, CDR1 is MDHEN and CDR2 SYDVKM. V lost 2 bases and J 11 bases, leaving 9 bases between the germline ends. The CDR3 totals 11 residues. In DNA form, the CDR3 reads TGTGCCAGCAGTTTAGGCAGGGTGGCTTTCTTT. Its translation is CASSLGRVAFF.

This clone was counted between two and nine times. The chain joins TRBV14 to TRBJ1-2, with 9 bases fitting TRBD1. V gave up 4 bases and J gave up 2 bases; unmatched junction bases: 2. Germline loops: CDR1 SGHDN, CDR2 FVKESK. The CDR3 consists of 14 residues. The chain's CDR3 is CASSRDRANYGYTF. Here the CDR3 DNA reads TGTGCCAGCAGCCGGGACAGGGCCAACTATGGCTACACCTTC.

The rearrangement links TRBV9 to TRBJ2-5, with a possible D match to TRBD2 (5 bases). CDR1 is SGDLS and CDR2 is YYNGEE in the germline V gene. CDR3 length: 14 amino acids. The V and J ends lost 2 bases and 0 bases respectively, with 8 bases between them. CDR3: CASSVAGHQETQYF. CDR3 DNA: TGTGCCAGCAGCGTGGCGGGCCACCAAGAGACCCAGTACTTC. Full variable domain (remainder filled in from reference TRBV9 and TRBJ2-5): DSGVTQTPKHLITATGQRVTLRCSPRSGDLSVYWYQQSLDQGLQFLIQYYNGEERAKGNILERFSAQQFPDLHSELNLSSLELGDSALYFCASSVAGHQETQYFGPGTRLLVL.

This clone appeared a few times. The chain joins TRBV9 to TRBJ1-4; TRBD1 agrees at 9 bases. Unmatched junction bases numbered 7, after V lost 2 bases and J lost 8 bases. The CDR3 consists of 15 residues. Germline V gives CDR1 SGDLS, CDR2 YYNGEE. The chain's CDR3 is CASSVGGTGTEKLFF. The CDR3 DNA is TGTGCCAGCAGCGTCGGCGGGACAGGGACCGAAAAACTGTTTTTT. The full variable domain, its missing parts supplied by reference TRBV9 and TRBJ1-4, is DSGVTQTPKHLITATGQRVTLRCSPRSGDLSVYWYQQSLDQGLQFLIQYYNGEERAKGNILERFSAQQFPDLHSELNLSSLELGDSALYFCASSVGGTGTEKLFFGSGTQLSVL.

There are a few counts of this clone. This sequence joins TRBV30 and TRBJ1-1; D not resolved. Germline V gene sequence: CDR1 GTSNPN, CDR2 SVGIG (reference sequence). The CDR3 is 13 amino acids. Trimming left V 5 bases short and J 3 bases short, with 13 bases between. CDR3 coding DNA: TGTGCCTGGTTAAGGGCGTTGTACACTGAAGCTTTCTTT. This translates into CAWLRALYTEAFF.

V and J are TRBV30 and TRBJ2-3; TRBD2 might be the D (5 bases). V lost 1 base and J lost 11, with 13 bases in between. The CDR3 contains 12 residues. The V gene's germline CDR1 is GTSNPN and CDR2 SVGIG (reference sequence). CDR3 sequence (DNA): TGTGCCTGGAGTGAGCCGCAAGGAGGGCAGTATTTT. Protein product: CAWSEPQGGQYF.

V and J are TRBV9 and TRBJ2-1; the match to TRBD2 covers 11 bases. After removal of 4 bases from V and 4 bases from J, the junction contained 7 bases not matched to a gene. The CDR3 is 16 residues long. From germline, CDR1 is SGDLS and CDR2 YYNGEE. CDR3 protein: CASSPTGLAVYNEQFF. In DNA, the CDR3 is TGTGCCAGCAGCCCTACGGGACTAGCGGTGTACAATGAGCAGTTCTTC.

The CDR3 reads CASSYGGEQYF. The DNA of the CDR3 is TGTGCCAGCAGTTACGGGGGGGAGCAGTACTTC. V gene TRBV6-5 combines with J gene TRBJ2-7, with TRBD2 as a possible D gene (6 bases). V lost 2 bases, J lost 7 bases, and 6 bases lay in between. This CDR3 region has 11 residues. Germline lookup yields CDR1 MNHEY and CDR2 SVGAGI.

The chain uses TRBV7-3 and TRBJ2-3; D gene ambiguous. Trimming left V 5 bases short and J 7 bases short, with 19 bases between. From germline, CDR1 is SGHTA and CDR2 FQGTGA. This CDR3 spans 15 amino acids. The CDR3 spells CASSLTNNQGNTQYF. In nucleotides, the CDR3 is TGTGCCAGCAGCCTTACTAACAACCAAGGGAATACGCAGTATTTT.

This clone occurred a few times. The junction departs from the called germline gene at one end, perhaps through a read error. The chain links TRBV27 to TRBJ2-1, with 7 bases that match TRBD2. There are 16 residues in the CDR3. CDR1 and CDR2 (germline): MNHEY, SMNVEV (reference sequence). CDR3 residues: CVSSHLGAGDYNEQFF. CDR3 DNA sequence: TGTGTCAGCAGTCACCTAGGGGCGGGGGACTACAATGAGCAGTTCTTC.